One and the same sample provided the 4 T cell receptor beta chains below, sequenced in a study of OX40 agonist ivuxolimab in advanced cancers. Generated by immunoSEQ multiplex PCR, the TCRdb table keeps only in-frame clones and is missing some. In the table there are about 120,000 clones, 80% to 90% of which are singletons. Source: CD4+ or CD8+ T cells sorted from blood, taken in a trial of the OX40 agonist ivuxolimab. The source of these receptors is an adult with an advanced solid tumor such as melanoma, head and neck, liver or kidney cancer.

CDR3 bases: TGTGCCAGCAGTCTTTACACAGATACGCAGTATTTT. This codes for CASSLYTDTQYF. This chain connects TRBV28 to TRBJ2-3; D ambiguous. The germline gives CDR1 MDHEN, CDR2 SYDVKM. The CDR3 spans 12 residues. The V gene lost 5 bases and the J gene lost 2 bases, with 5 bases spanning the gap.

The CDR3 sequence is CSVEVRRGWELFF. CDR3 DNA: TGCAGCGTTGAAGTCAGGAGGGGGTGGGAGCTGTTTTTT. The V and J genes are TRBV29-1 and TRBJ2-2; D possibly matches TRBD1 or TRBD2 (6 bases each). V was shortened by 1 base and J by 9 bases, with 12 bases between the two germline ends. In germline, CDR1 is SQVTM, CDR2 ANQGSEA. CDR3 length equals 13 residues.

The V call is TRBV27, the J call TRBJ2-1; 9 bases are shared with TRBD1. The germline CDR1 and CDR2 sequences are MNHEY and SMNVEV (reference sequence). V shed 4 bases and J 3 bases; nucleotides not matched to a gene: 7. There are 16 residues in the CDR3. DNA of the CDR3: TGTGCCAGCAGTTCGAAACAGGGGGCTTACTACAATGAGCAGTTCTTC. Its translation: CASSSKQGAYYNEQFF.

This sequence joins TRBV30 and TRBJ1-1; perhaps TRBD1 as D (5 bases). Germline loops: CDR1 GTSNPN, CDR2 SVGIG (reference sequence). The germline V and J ends were trimmed by 4 bases and 4 bases, with 10 bases remaining between them. The CDR3 covers 12 residues. CDR3 sequence: CAWTQGPTEAFF. For the CDR3, the DNA is TGTGCCTGGACCCAGGGACCCACTGAAGCTTTCTTT.